This entry is about one TCR beta chain. What it binds is unknown. V shed 5 bases and J shed 9 bases, with 13 bases lying between them. CDR3 length: 12 amino acids. CDR1 SGHRS and CDR2 YFSETQ come from the germline V gene. The entry originates in a study of cytomegalovirus exposure and HLA in healthy donors. Notes on the study in general: A list of 150 or so TCR beta chains associated with cytomegalovirus was given. CMV serostatus was the only immune exposure information that was available.

Amplification used 60 Vbeta primers and 13 Jbeta primers. This table comes from immunoSEQ multiplex PCR, and its TCRdb copy is limited to in-frame clones, with some not included. The sample lists 95,000 to 150,000 clones, roughly 80% occurring once. Sequenced material: PBMCs. The clonotype comes from a woman aged 40-49 years in good health and CMV-seropositive. The chain joins TRBV5-1 to TRBJ2-3; possible D gene TRBD2, 5 bases. The CDR3 region has the DNA TGCGCCAGCAGTCCGGCGAGGAGGACGCAGTATTTT. Residues: CASSPARRTQYF.